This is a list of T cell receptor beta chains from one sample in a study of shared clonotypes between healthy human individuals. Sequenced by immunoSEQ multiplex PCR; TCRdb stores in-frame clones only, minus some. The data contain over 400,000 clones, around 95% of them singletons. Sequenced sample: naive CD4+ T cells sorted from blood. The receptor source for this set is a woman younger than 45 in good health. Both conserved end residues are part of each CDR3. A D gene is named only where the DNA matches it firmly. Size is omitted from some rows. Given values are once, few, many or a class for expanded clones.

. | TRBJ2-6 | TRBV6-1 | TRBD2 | CASSEQRDHRAGANVLTF | TGTGCCAGCAGTGAACAGCGGGATCATAGGGCTGGGGCCAACGTCCTGACTTTC
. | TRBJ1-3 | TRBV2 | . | CASSEGSSGNTIYF | TGTGCCAGCAGTGAAGGCAGCTCTGGAAACACCATATATTTT
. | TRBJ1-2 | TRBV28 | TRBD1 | CASSLGGQEEGYGYTF | TGTGCCAGCAGTTTAGGGGGACAGGAGGAGGGCTATGGCTACACCTTC
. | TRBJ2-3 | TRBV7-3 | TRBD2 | CASSMTSGIKITDTQYF | TGTGCCAGCAGCATGACTAGCGGGATTAAGATAACAGATACGCAGTATTTT
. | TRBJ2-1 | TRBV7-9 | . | CASSGEQFF | TGTGCCAGTTCGGGGGAGCAGTTCTTC
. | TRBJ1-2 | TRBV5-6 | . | CASSEDLRIDGYTF | TGTGCCAGCAGCGAGGACCTCAGGATTGATGGCTACACCTTC
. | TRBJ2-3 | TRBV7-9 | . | CASSLLRTFTDTQYF | TGTGCCAGCAGCTTACTTAGAACTTTCACAGATACGCAGTATTTT
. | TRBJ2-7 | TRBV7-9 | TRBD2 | CASSIGREGSYEQYF | TGTGCCAGCAGCATCGGACGGGAGGGTTCCTACGAGCAGTACTTC
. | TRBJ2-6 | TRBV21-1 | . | CASSGGAGANVLTF | TGTGCCAGCAGCGGCGGGGCTGGGGCCAACGTCCTGACTTTC
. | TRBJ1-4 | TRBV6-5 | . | CATSGRNEKLFF | TGTGCCACCTCGGGCCGAAATGAAAAACTGTTTTTT
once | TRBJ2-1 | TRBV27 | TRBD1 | CASSLRGRLNEQFF | TGTGCCAGCAGTTTAAGGGGGCGATTGAATGAGCAGTTCTTC
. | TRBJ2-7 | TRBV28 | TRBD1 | CASSDGTGRYEQYF | TGTGCCAGCAGCGACGGGACAGGGAGGTACGAGCAGTACTTC